These T cell receptor beta chains were read from a single sample in a study of siplizumab effects on memory and regulatory T cells. The repertoire was sequenced with immunoSEQ multiplex PCR; TCRdb's copy has only in-frame clones and lacks some. The table shows some 110,000 clones, with 93% occurring only once. Sequencing was performed on CD4+ T cells sorted from blood. Receptors were obtained from a human donor in good health. Each CDR3 is given with its conserved first and last residue. Each record gives: J gene, clone size, V gene, D gene, CDR3 DNA, CDR3 protein. D genes are given only for firm matches. Clone size is stated in some rows and not others, as once, few, many or a class when expanded.

TRBJ2-5	-	TRBV6-5	-	TGTGCCAGCAGTTACTCGTCGGCGGGACAAGAGACCCAGTACTTC	CASSYSSAGQETQYF
TRBJ2-1	-	TRBV4-3	TRBD2	TGCGCCAGCAGCCGGGAGGGTGCGCAGTTCTTC	CASSREGAQFF
TRBJ2-6	-	TRBV15	-	TGTGCCACCAGCGACCGTTGGGTGACTTTCTCTGGGGCCAACGTCCTGACTTTC	CATSDRWVTFSGANVLTF
TRBJ2-2	once	TRBV5-4	TRBD2	TGTGCCAGCAGCCTTAGCGGGGGGTATACCGGGGAGCTGTTTTTT	CASSLSGGYTGELFF
TRBJ2-6	-	TRBV12-5	-	TGTGCTAGTGGTTACAGTTCTGCAGGACAAAGTCGGGCCAACGTCCTGACTTTC	CASGYSSAGQSRANVLTF
TRBJ1-5	-	TRBV19	TRBD1	TGTGCCAGTAGTAGAACAGGGGAAACCGGCAATCAGCCCCAGCATTTT	CASSRTGETGNQPQHF
TRBJ2-1	-	TRBV6-5	-	TGTGCCAGCAGACCCCGCAGGGGCTCCTACAATGAGCAGTTCTTC	CASRPRRGSYNEQFF
TRBJ1-6	-	TRBV30	-	TGTGCCTGGAGTGCCGTAGTGTCGGGGGCACCCCTCCACTTT	CAWSAVVSGAPLHF
TRBJ2-2	-	TRBV5-4	TRBD1	TGTGCCAGCAGCAACCGGGACAGTCGTACCGGGGAGCTGTTTTTT	CASSNRDSRTGELFF
TRBJ2-5	-	TRBV2	-	TGTGCCAGCAGTGAAGGGGGGATCGGGACCCAGTACTTC	CASSEGGIGTQYF
TRBJ1-1	once	TRBV5-6	TRBD1	TGTGCCAGCAGCTGGGGAACAGGGACAGGGAACACTGAAGCTTTCTTT	CASSWGTGTGNTEAFF
TRBJ2-1	-	TRBV28	-	TGTGCCAGCAGTTTAAGTGGGTTTGAGCAGTTCTTC	CASSLSGFEQFF
TRBJ1-2	-	TRBV27	-	TGTGCCGTTCGGGGGACATTCTCCTATGGCTACACCTTC	CAVRGTFSYGYTF
TRBJ2-3	once	TRBV11-3	-	TGTGCCAGCAGCGTGGTTGCTGGCCCAGATACGCAGTATTTT	CASSVVAGPDTQYF
TRBJ1-2	-	TRBV27	TRBD1	TGTGCCAGCAGTTTACTTCCGGGACAGGGTATCTATGGCTACACCTTC	CASSLLPGQGIYGYTF
TRBJ2-1	-	TRBV4-1	-	TGCGCCAGCAGCCAAGTTAGACAGCAATACAATGAGCAGTTCTTC	CASSQVRQQYNEQFF
TRBJ2-1	once	TRBV2	-	TGTGCCAGCAGTGACAGGGGACTCTACAATGAGCAGTTCTTC	CASSDRGLYNEQFF
TRBJ2-3	-	TRBV5-5	TRBD2	TGTGCCAGCAGGATCCCGGGAGGGGACACAGATACGCAGTATTTT	CASRIPGGDTDTQYF
TRBJ2-3	-	TRBV21-1	-	TGTGCCAGCAGCGAAAACAAGGGAGAGACAGATACGCAGTATTTT	CASSENKGETDTQYF
TRBJ2-3	-	TRBV21-1	-	TGTGCCAGCAGCAGAGGGGGGTCCACAGATACGCAGTATTTT	CASSRGGSTDTQYF
TRBJ1-2	-	TRBV30	-	TGTGCCTGGTTTCATCCTGGCGGGGGGGATGGCTACACCTTC	CAWFHPGGGDGYTF
TRBJ1-5	once	TRBV7-8	-	TGTGCCAGCAGCTTAGGACAGGTAGGGTATCAGCCCCAGCATTTT	CASSLGQVGYQPQHF